A selection of T cell receptor beta chains follows, all from one sample in a study of cytomegalovirus exposure and HLA in healthy donors. Assay: immunoSEQ multiplex PCR; the TCRdb copy retains only in-frame clones and omits some. The table includes about 130,000 clones, roughly 88% detected once. The sequencing input was PBMCs. The receptors here all came from a man aged 45-65 years in good health and CMV-seronegative. The CDR3 runs from the conserved cysteine through the conserved F or W. The order of the fields is D gene, CDR3 length, clone size, J gene, V gene, CDR3 protein, CDR3 DNA. The D gene is left open where the match is weak. For some rows the clone size is stated as once, few or many, or as a class when expanded; others skip it.

D: .; length: 11; size: .; J: TRBJ2-3; V: TRBV27; CDR3: CASSSGAPQYF; DNA: TGTGCCAGCAGTTCAGGGGCTCCGCAGTATTTT
D: TRBD1; length: 13; size: few; J: TRBJ1-1; V: TRBV7-2; CDR3: CASSSQGAVAAFF; DNA: TGTGCCAGCAGCTCACAGGGGGCAGTTGCAGCTTTCTTT
D: TRBD1; length: 12; size: few; J: TRBJ1-1; V: TRBV5-4; CDR3: CASSLGQVEAFF; DNA: TGTGCCAGCAGCCTAGGACAGGTTGAAGCTTTCTTT
D: .; length: 14; size: .; J: TRBJ2-2; V: TRBV4-3; CDR3: CASSPTLITGELFF; DNA: TGCGCCAGCAGCCCTACTCTGATTACCGGGGAGCTGTTTTTT
D: .; length: 13; size: .; J: TRBJ1-2; V: TRBV5-6; CDR3: CASSPGRTYGYTF; DNA: TGTGCCAGCAGCCCGGGGAGGACCTATGGCTACACCTTC
D: .; length: 16; size: .; J: TRBJ2-6; V: TRBV7-9; CDR3: CASLLLRTAGANVLTF; DNA: TGTGCCAGCCTACTCCTTCGGACAGCTGGGGCCAACGTCCTGACTTTC
D: TRBD1; length: 12; size: .; J: TRBJ1-2; V: TRBV7-9; CDR3: CASSIGQGTYTF; DNA: TGTGCCAGCAGCATCGGACAGGGGACCTACACCTTC
D: .; length: 13; size: .; J: TRBJ1-5; V: TRBV6-6; CDR3: CASCSQKVQPQHF; DNA: TGTGCCAGCTGTAGCCAGAAGGTTCAGCCCCAGCATTTT
D: TRBD1; length: 14; size: .; J: TRBJ1-1; V: TRBV19; CDR3: CASSMGQGLTEAFF; DNA: TGTGCCAGTAGTATGGGACAGGGTTTAACTGAAGCTTTCTTT
D: TRBD2; length: 14; size: .; J: TRBJ2-1; V: TRBV7-3; CDR3: CASSKRGVYNEQFF; DNA: TGTGCCAGCAGTAAGCGGGGGGTATACAATGAGCAGTTCTTC
D: TRBD1; length: 17; size: .; J: TRBJ2-7; V: TRBV5-5; CDR3: CASSLVYMAGGGYEQYF; DNA: TGTGCCAGCAGCTTGGTTTATATGGCAGGGGGCGGGTACGAGCAGTACTTC
D: .; length: 14; size: once; J: TRBJ2-1; V: TRBV5-1; CDR3: CASSVAGGRDEQFF; DNA: TGCGCCAGCAGCGTAGCAGGGGGGCGCGATGAGCAGTTCTTC
D: .; length: 16; size: .; J: TRBJ1-2; V: TRBV4-1; CDR3: CASSQDRGNEDYGYTF; DNA: TGCGCCAGCAGCCAAGATAGGGGCAACGAGGACTATGGCTACACCTTC
D: TRBD2; length: 15; size: .; J: TRBJ2-1; V: TRBV2; CDR3: CASRGWGGVYNEQFF; DNA: TGTGCCAGCAGGGGTTGGGGAGGGGTCTACAATGAGCAGTTCTTC
D: .; length: 14; size: few; J: TRBJ1-1; V: TRBV5-1; CDR3: CASSLEGLNTEAFF; DNA: TGCGCCAGCAGCTTGGAGGGGCTAAACACTGAAGCTTTCTTT
D: .; length: 16; size: .; J: TRBJ2-7; V: TRBV5-1; CDR3: CASSLVSGRHSYEQYF; DNA: TGCGCCAGCAGCTTGGTAAGTGGGCGACACTCCTACGAGCAGTACTTC
D: .; length: 14; size: .; J: TRBJ1-1; V: TRBV19; CDR3: CASGRVGGNTEAFF; DNA: TGTGCCAGTGGGAGAGTGGGAGGCAACACTGAAGCTTTCTTT
D: TRBD1; length: 13; size: once; J: TRBJ1-2; V: TRBV19; CDR3: CATEGQGLYGYTF; DNA: TGTGCCACCGAGGGACAGGGGTTGTATGGCTACACCTTC
D: .; length: 13; size: .; J: TRBJ1-6; V: TRBV7-7; CDR3: CASSLELNSPLHF; DNA: TGTGCTAGCAGCTTAGAACTAAATTCACCCCTCCACTTT
D: TRBD1; length: 15; size: .; J: TRBJ2-1; V: TRBV7-6; CDR3: CASSSTGSSYNEQFF; DNA: TGTGCCAGCAGCTCGACAGGGAGCTCCTACAATGAGCAGTTCTTC
D: TRBD1; length: 14; size: .; J: TRBJ2-3; V: TRBV29-1; CDR3: CSVGQGVNTDTQYF; DNA: TGCAGCGTTGGACAGGGGGTGAACACAGATACGCAGTATTTT
D: .; length: 20; size: .; J: TRBJ1-6; V: TRBV12-5; CDR3: CASGFVYPLGRGSYNSPLHF; DNA: TGTGCTAGTGGTTTCGTGTATCCGCTAGGGAGGGGGTCCTATAATTCACCCCTCCACTTT
D: .; length: 14; size: few; J: TRBJ2-3; V: TRBV19; CDR3: CASRRTGRTDTQYF; DNA: TGTGCCAGTAGGAGAACAGGCCGCACAGATACGCAGTATTTT
D: .; length: 14; size: .; J: TRBJ2-5; V: TRBV4-1; CDR3: CASSQASIQETQYF; DNA: TGCGCCAGCAGCCAAGCTAGCATACAAGAGACCCAGTACTTC
D: TRBD2; length: 15; size: .; J: TRBJ2-7; V: TRBV6-6; CDR3: CASSYLSGGSDRQYF; DNA: TGTGCCAGCAGTTACCTTAGCGGGGGGTCAGATCGGCAGTACTTC
D: .; length: 13; size: .; J: TRBJ1-4; V: TRBV5-1; CDR3: CASSSGDVEKLFF; DNA: TGCGCCAGCAGCTCGGGGGACGTTGAAAAACTGTTTTTT
D: .; length: 16; size: .; J: TRBJ2-3; V: TRBV4-2; CDR3: CASSRPAGAVTDTQYF; DNA: TGTGCCAGCAGCCGACCAGCGGGCGCCGTCACAGATACGCAGTATTTT
D: .; length: 14; size: .; J: TRBJ1-4; V: TRBV4-2; CDR3: CASSQEGDNEKLFF; DNA: TGTGCCAGCAGCCAAGAAGGGGATAATGAAAAACTGTTTTTT
D: .; length: 16; size: few; J: TRBJ1-5; V: TRBV27; CDR3: CARPRDTKPSNQPQHF; DNA: TGTGCCAGGCCCCGGGACACCAAGCCTAGCAATCAGCCCCAGCATTTT
D: TRBD1; length: 13; size: .; J: TRBJ1-1; V: TRBV13; CDR3: CASSEGADLQAFF; DNA: TGTGCCAGCTCGGAGGGGGCCGATCTTCAAGCTTTCTTT
D: TRBD2; length: 15; size: .; J: TRBJ2-2; V: TRBV10-3; CDR3: CATNGGNGGTGELFF; DNA: TGTGCCACCAACGGGGGGAATGGCGGCACCGGGGAGCTGTTTTTT
D: .; length: 13; size: .; J: TRBJ1-1; V: TRBV6-1; CDR3: CASSIRQNTEAFF; DNA: TGTGCCAGCAGTATTCGACAAAACACTGAAGCTTTCTTT
D: .; length: 15; size: .; J: TRBJ2-5; V: TRBV2; CDR3: CASGGAQPKFETQYF; DNA: TGTGCCAGCGGGGGGGCCCAACCGAAATTCGAGACCCAGTACTTC
D: .; length: 15; size: .; J: TRBJ1-4; V: TRBV29-1; CDR3: CSVSPGQVEEEKLFF; DNA: TGCAGCGTTTCACCCGGACAAGTAGAGGAGGAAAAACTGTTTTTT
D: .; length: 15; size: many; J: TRBJ2-7; V: TRBV4-3; CDR3: CASSQLRDTSYEQYF; DNA: TGCGCCAGCAGCCAACTCCGGGACACCTCCTACGAGCAGTACTTC
D: .; length: 14; size: .; J: TRBJ2-7; V: TRBV9; CDR3: CASSLSEVVHEQYF; DNA: TGTGCCAGCAGCCTTAGCGAAGTGGTCCACGAGCAGTACTTC
D: TRBD1; length: 16; size: .; J: TRBJ1-4; V: TRBV6-5; CDR3: CASSYLRGTGGEKLFF; DNA: TGTGCCAGCAGTTACCTCAGGGGAACAGGGGGTGAAAAACTGTTTTTT
D: TRBD1; length: 18; size: .; J: TRBJ1-1; V: TRBV13; CDR3: CASSRPGTGNLLNTEAFF; DNA: TGTGCCAGCAGCCGTCCCGGGACAGGGAATCTATTGAACACTGAAGCTTTCTTT
D: .; length: 13; size: few; J: TRBJ2-7; V: TRBV2; CDR3: CASSRDSSYEQYF; DNA: TGTGCCAGCAGCCGTGACAGTTCCTACGAGCAGTACTTC
D: .; length: 14; size: .; J: TRBJ2-5; V: TRBV2; CDR3: CASSELTSQETQYF; DNA: TGTGCCAGCAGTGAATTGACAAGCCAAGAGACCCAGTACTTC
D: .; length: 16; size: .; J: TRBJ2-2; V: TRBV5-1; CDR3: CASSLAGQGITGELFF; DNA: TGCGCCAGCAGCTTGGCGGGTCAGGGTATCACCGGGGAGCTGTTTTTT
D: TRBD1; length: 15; size: .; J: TRBJ2-2; V: TRBV30; CDR3: CAWRAGTGDTGELFF; DNA: TGTGCCTGGAGGGCCGGGACAGGGGACACCGGGGAGCTGTTTTTT
D: .; length: 11; size: .; J: TRBJ2-5; V: TRBV6-6; CDR3: CASILGETQYF; DNA: TGTGCCAGCATCCTAGGAGAGACCCAGTACTTC
D: TRBD2; length: 12; size: .; J: TRBJ2-7; V: TRBV7-2; CDR3: CASSSGTNEQYF; DNA: TGTGCCAGCAGCTCCGGGACTAACGAGCAGTACTTC
D: .; length: 16; size: .; J: TRBJ2-1; V: TRBV5-1; CDR3: CASSLAAGYPYNEQFF; DNA: TGCGCCAGCAGCTTGGCCGCAGGGTACCCTTACAATGAGCAGTTCTTC
D: .; length: 15; size: .; J: TRBJ2-7; V: TRBV27; CDR3: CASSSRQERYYEQYF; DNA: TGTGCCAGCAGTTCTAGACAGGAAAGATACTACGAGCAGTACTTC
D: .; length: 14; size: .; J: TRBJ2-2; V: TRBV27; CDR3: CASSLATNTGELFF; DNA: TGTGCCAGCAGTCTAGCTACGAACACCGGGGAGCTGTTTTTT
D: TRBD2; length: 16; size: .; J: TRBJ2-1; V: TRBV9; CDR3: CASSVARLAGYNEQFF; DNA: TGTGCCAGCAGCGTAGCCAGACTAGCGGGGTACAATGAGCAGTTCTTC
D: TRBD2; length: 15; size: .; J: TRBJ2-5; V: TRBV6-6; CDR3: CASSYSRPGEGTQYF; DNA: TGTGCCAGCAGTTACTCCCGACCGGGGGAGGGGACCCAGTACTTC
D: .; length: 13; size: .; J: TRBJ1-4; V: TRBV5-8; CDR3: CASSLRRGEKLFF; DNA: TGTGCCAGCAGCTTGAGACGGGGTGAAAAACTGTTTTTT
D: .; length: 15; size: .; J: TRBJ1-1; V: TRBV18; CDR3: CASSLGDTTNTEAFF; DNA: TGTGCCAGCTCCCTAGGGGACACCACGAACACTGAAGCTTTCTTT